The 18 T cell receptor beta chains below were found in one sample sequenced in a study of neurological immune-mediated disorders. A single record per CDR3 protein comes from TCRdb applying MiXCR to the 5' RACE reads. The sample yields over 55,000 distinct CDR3 sequences, over 2% seen once. Sequencing used PBMCs. All receptors derive from a man aged 50 to 60 with multiple sclerosis.

In its sample, this clonotype was seen many times. V gene TRBV15 combines with J gene TRBJ2-3, with D perhaps TRBD2 (6 bases). The CDR3 is made up of 13 amino acids. V was cut by 6 bases and J by 7 bases, with 14 bases left in between. CDR1 is LNHNV, CDR2 YYDKDF, per germline (reference sequence). The CDR3 region is CATRSGGGNTQYF. The CDR3 region has the DNA TGTGCCACCAGATCCGGGGGAGGAAATACGCAGTATTTT.

The table lists this clonotype with many counts. This chain connects TRBV28 to TRBJ1-2; 8 bases agree with TRBD1. The CDR3 consists of 14 residues. CDR1 MDHEN and CDR2 SYDVKM come from the germline V gene. Trimming cost V 7 bases and J 4 bases; bases outside gene matches: 8. As DNA, the CDR3 is TGTGCCAGCAAAACAGGGGGTGGGGGCTATGGCTACACCTTC. Translation gives CASKTGGGGYGYTF.

This clonotype was found many times. The chain employs TRBV28 and TRBJ2-3; 10 positions agree with TRBD1. The V gene end was trimmed by 2 bases and the J gene end by 6 bases; junction bases not matched to a gene: 5. The germline gives CDR1 MDHEN, CDR2 SYDVKM. The CDR3 length is 15 residues. The CDR3 nucleotides read TGTGCCAGCAGTTTAGGAGACAGGGGGCGCGATACGCAGTATTTT. Amino acids: CASSLGDRGRDTQYF.

This clonotype was recorded at least ten times. This CDR3 reads CASSSQTGSYGYTF. CDR3 nucleotide sequence: TGTGCCAGCAGCTCCCAGACAGGCTCCTATGGCTACACCTTC. The rearrangement uses TRBV7-2 and TRBJ1-2, with D possibly being TRBD1 (6 bases). The CDR3 is 14 residues long. Trimming removed 4 bases at V and 4 bases at J, with 13 bases between. Germline-derived CDR1 and CDR2 are SGHTA and FQGNSA.

At least ten counts were recorded for this clonotype. The V and J genes are TRBV5-1 and TRBJ2-1; possibly TRBD1 for D (6 bases). The CDR3 covers 12 residues. Between the trimmed V and J ends, which lost 7 bases and 7 bases, there was a span of 12 bases. Per the germline V gene, CDR1 is SGHRS and CDR2 is YFSETQ. CDR3 sequence (DNA): TGCGCCAGCGGCAGGGGAGATAATGAGCAGTTCTTC. Translation gives CASGRGDNEQFF.

This clonotype was counted ten times or more. The J gene is TRBJ1-6, the V gene TRBV5-1, with D possibly TRBD1 on 5 matching bases. The CDR3 is 15 residues long. Trimming cost V 0 bases and J 6 bases, with 10 bases left between them. Germline lookup yields CDR1 SGHRS and CDR2 YFSETQ. The CDR3 DNA is TGCGCCAGCAGCTTGGCCGGGGCAGCTAATTCACCCCTCCACTTT. It is translated as CASSLAGAANSPLHF.

This clonotype was observed at least ten times. V usage is TRBV5-1 and J usage is TRBJ2-3; 8 nucleotides agree with TRBD2. This CDR3 is 16 amino acids long. The trim removed 0 bases at V and 2 bases at J, leaving 5 bases unmatched. From germline, CDR1 is SGHRS and CDR2 YFSETQ. The CDR3 region is CASSLGASGFTDTQYF. Written as DNA, the CDR3 is TGCGCCAGCAGCTTGGGGGCTAGCGGGTTCACAGATACGCAGTATTTT.

This clonotype was counted ten times or more. V is TRBV6-2 or TRBV6-3 and J is TRBJ1-2, with 8 bases matching TRBD1. Germline CDR1 MNHEY, CDR2 SVGEGT. The V and J ends lost 3 bases and 8 bases, in that order; junction bases with no gene match: 8. The CDR3 contains 14 residues. DNA for the CDR3: TGTGCCAGCAGTTATACCGGACAGGGCGACGGCTACACCTTC. Its translation is CASSYTGQGDGYTF.

This clonotype was recorded at least ten times. The chain employs TRBV20-1 and TRBJ1-1; TRBD1 agrees at 10 bases. The length of the CDR3 is 13 residues. Germline V gene sequence: CDR1 DFQATT, CDR2 SNEGSKA (reference sequence). With V trimmed by 5 bases and J by 8 bases, 8 bases remained unmatched. CDR3 nucleotide sequence: TGCAGTGCTCCGCCGGGACAGGGGATAGAAGCTTTCTTT. Protein sequence: CSAPPGQGIEAFF.

This clonotype was detected many times. CDR3 nucleotides: TGTGCCAGCAGCTTTGTTGATCGGGGCCCCAAAAACATTCAGTACTTC. It encodes CASSFVDRGPKNIQYF. The chain uses TRBV7-8 and TRBJ2-4; D tentatively reads TRBD1 or TRBD2 (5 bases each). V dropped 3 bases and J dropped 2 bases, with 14 bases sitting between them. The CDR3 has 16 amino acids. Germline V lookup: CDR1 SGHVS, CDR2 FQNEAQ.

Comments on this clonotype: This CDR3 is missing its conserved last phenylalanine or tryptophan, likely due to a read error. The gene calls are TRBV5-1 and TRBJ2-5; D is possibly TRBD2 (6 bases). CDR1 SGHRS and CDR2 YFSETQ come from the germline V gene. V lost 4 bases and J lost 1, with 17 bases in between. The CDR3 spans 16 residues. The CDR3 DNA is TGCGCCAGCAGCCCGGCTGGGGCAGCGGGCCAAGAGACCCAGTACAAC. Translating gives CASSPAGAAGQETQYN.

Points on this clonotype: The CDR3 ends on some other residue instead of the conserved phenylalanine or tryptophan, so this is likely a read error. The rearrangement joins TRBV12-3 or TRBV12-4 to TRBJ2-5, with 7 bases matching TRBD2. CDR3 length: 13 residues. Unmatched junction bases numbered 5, after V lost 6 bases and J lost 4 bases. The CDR3 sequence is CASSRLAGETQYN. CDR3 nucleotides: TGTGCCAGCAGCCGACTAGCCGGAGAGACCCAGTACAAC.

This clonotype was seen ten or more times. This chain links TRBV15 with TRBJ2-5; no definite D call. CDR1 is LNHNV, CDR2 YYDKDF, per germline (reference sequence). The CDR3 contains 12 residues. Deletions cut 2 bases from V and 3 bases from J, with 4 bases between. CDR3: CATSRPKETQYF. CDR3 bases: TGTGCCACCAGCAGACCTAAAGAGACCCAGTACTTC.

This clonotype was picked up many times. The chain joins TRBV7-9 to TRBJ2-5; 10 bases are a match to TRBD2. The CDR3 is 14 amino acids. V shed 3 bases and J 5 bases; nucleotides not matched to a gene: 3. Looked up from germline, CDR1 is SEHNR and CDR2 is FQNEAQ (reference sequence). The DNA for the CDR3 is TGTGCCAGCAGCTTTACTAGCGGGGTTGAGACCCAGTACTTC. Its translation: CASSFTSGVETQYF.

Concerning this clonotype itself: The conserved phenylalanine or tryptophan normally closing the CDR3 is absent here, so this likely arose from a read error. The V gene is TRBV10-1, the J gene TRBJ1-1; TRBD1 might be the D (5 bases). The germline V gene encodes CDR1 WNHNN and CDR2 SYGVQD (reference sequence). This CDR3 region has 13 residues. The V and J ends lost 0 bases and 5 bases respectively, with 7 bases between them. This chain's CDR3 is CASSESWTTEAFN. CDR3 coding DNA: TGCGCCAGCAGTGAGTCTTGGACAACTGAAGCTTTCAAT.

This clonotype occurred many times. The chain has TRBV12-3 or TRBV12-4 and TRBJ1-3, with 7 bases fitting TRBD1. V lost 6 bases, J lost 4 bases, and 6 bases stayed unmatched. The CDR3 runs to 14 residues. CDR3 in DNA: TGTGCCAGCAGACTGACAGGGTCAGGAAACACCATATATTTT. As protein: CASRLTGSGNTIYF.

In this sample, this clonotype turned up many times. The rearrangement links TRBV7-9 to TRBJ1-5, with 8 positions matching TRBD1. J gave up 5 bases and V 5 bases, and 5 bases lay outside the gene matches. The length of the CDR3 is 14 residues. From germline, CDR1 is SEHNR and CDR2 FQNEAQ (reference sequence). The CDR3 loop reads CASSQDRGDQPQHF. The CDR3 bases are TGTGCCAGCAGCCAAGACAGGGGTGATCAGCCCCAGCATTTT.

This clonotype was observed at least ten times. This rearrangement joins TRBV7-2 to TRBJ2-2; tentative D call: TRBD2 (6 bases). The V end was cut by 5 bases, the J end by 1 base, with 11 bases between. CDR3 size: 15 residues. The germline CDR1 and CDR2 sequences are SGHTA and FQGNSA. CDR3 bases: TGTGCCAGCAGCATCATGGGACTGAACACCGGGGAGCTGTTTTTT. Its translation: CASSIMGLNTGELFF.